These 15 T cell receptor beta chains were all obtained from the same sample, sequenced in a study of T cell responses to AZD1222 COVID-19 vaccine (dated by TCRdb to the early 2020s). Interpreted using the paper, the time point label stands for: about 28 days (+/-7) after the second vaccine dose. The treatment or condition label on this specimen signifies: meningococcal conjugate vaccine given as trial control. Receptor amplification or capture employed the immunoSEQ multiplex PCR assay. TCRdb stores this immuneACCESS table with in-frame sequences only. Part of the clones is absent; in the studies checked, under half of the shortfall reflects unresolved V genes, and no reason is known for the rest. The sample contains roughly 72,000 clones, approximately 90% of them found a single time. The ten largest clones represent about a tenth of the sample. Here the sequenced sample was peripheral blood, taken 28 days after the second dose of the MenACWY control vaccine. The receptors were sampled from an adult who received the MenACWY meningococcal vaccine as a control.

This clone was observed a single time. The chain joins TRBV5-1 to TRBJ1-2; no definite D call. Germline V gives CDR1 SGHRS, CDR2 YFSETQ. The germline V and J ends were trimmed by 4 bases and 12 bases, with 25 bases remaining between them. The CDR3 covers 15 residues. The DNA of the CDR3 is TGCGCCAGCAGCCAGGAGTCGGCAACTCATGGTGGGGACACCTTC. It translates to CASSQESATHGGDTF.

The chain employs TRBV19 and TRBJ1-4; D not resolved. Trimming left V 5 bases short and J 3 bases short, with 10 bases between. The CDR3 spans 14 residues. CDR1 is LNHDA, CDR2 SQIVND, per germline (reference sequence). This CDR3 is CASSEQASNEKLFF. In DNA form, the CDR3 reads TGTGCCAGTAGTGAGCAGGCATCTAATGAAAAACTGTTTTTT.

This clone was counted once. The V call is TRBV15, the J call TRBJ2-7, with D maybe TRBD1 (6 bases). The CDR3 extends over 15 amino acids. Germline V gene data show CDR1 as LNHNV and CDR2 as YYDKDF (reference sequence). Trimming shortened V by 0 bases and J by 2 bases, and 11 bases separated the two germline ends. CDR3 DNA sequence: TGTGCCACCAGCAGAGATCACCGGGACACCTACGAGCAGTACTTC. It specifies CATSRDHRDTYEQYF.

The chain combines TRBV30 with TRBJ1-2, with D hard to call. V dropped 8 bases and J dropped 2 bases, with 9 bases sitting between them. CDR1 GTSNPN and CDR2 SVGIG come from the germline V gene (reference sequence). This CDR3 is built from 11 residues. The CDR3 is CAQNGNYGYTF. CDR3 coding DNA: TGTGCCCAGAACGGGAACTATGGCTACACCTTC.

The genes are TRBV27 and TRBJ2-1; D might be TRBD1 (5 bases). This CDR3 is 14 amino acids long. V lost 6 bases and J 5 bases, leaving 14 bases between the germline ends. CDR1 MNHEY and CDR2 SMNVEV come from the germline V gene (reference sequence). The CDR3 spells CASSPSRVDNEQFF. The CDR3 DNA reads as TGTGCCAGCAGCCCCAGCAGGGTCGACAATGAGCAGTTCTTC.

V is TRBV5-1 and J is TRBJ2-3, with 8 bases fitting TRBD1. This CDR3 spans 15 amino acids. The J segment lost 2 bases and the V segment lost 0 bases, leaving 2 bases of the junction unmatched. Germline V gene sequence: CDR1 SGHRS, CDR2 YFSETQ. As DNA, the CDR3 is TGCGCCAGCAGCTTGGAGGACAGGGCCACAGATACGCAGTATTTT. Amino acid sequence: CASSLEDRATDTQYF.

This chain links TRBV7-6 with TRBJ1-3; possible D gene TRBD1, 5 bases. V gave up 1 base and J gave up 0 bases, with 10 bases separating them. Germline loops: CDR1 SGHVS, CDR2 FNYEAQ. The CDR3 is 16 amino acids. The CDR3 here is CASSLGGASSGNTIYF. Here the CDR3 DNA reads TGTGCCAGCAGCTTAGGCGGGGCGAGCTCTGGAAACACCATATATTTT.

The chain carries TRBV19 and TRBJ2-1; TRBD2 matches 10 bases. The CDR3 extends over 14 amino acids. After removal of 8 bases from V and 4 bases from J, the junction contained 5 bases not matched to a gene. The V gene's germline CDR1 is LNHDA and CDR2 SQIVND (reference sequence). In nucleotides, the CDR3 is TGTGCCAGTCGGACTAGCGGACTTTACAATGAGCAGTTCTTC. Amino acid sequence: CASRTSGLYNEQFF.

The V and J genes are TRBV12-3 or TRBV12-4 and TRBJ2-7, with 7 nucleotides matching TRBD2. Trimming at V came to 5 bases and at J to 6 bases, leaving 4 bases not matched to a gene. The CDR3 length is 12 residues. For the CDR3, the DNA is TGTGCCAGCAGTCCCGGGACTACCGAGCAGTACTTC. Its protein is CASSPGTTEQYF.

The J gene is TRBJ2-5, the V gene TRBV5-4; TRBD1 matches 8 bases. With 4 bases clipped from V and 6 bases from J, the junction kept 14 bases outside the gene matches. The CDR3 contains 16 residues. Looked up from germline, CDR1 is SGHNT and CDR2 is YYREEE (reference sequence). Here the CDR3 reads CASSDGQGAAVKTQYF. In DNA form, the CDR3 reads TGTGCCAGCAGCGACGGACAGGGAGCTGCCGTAAAGACCCAGTACTTC.

The rearrangement uses TRBV29-1 and TRBJ2-1; 13 bases are shared with TRBD2. V dropped 3 bases and J dropped 5; count of bases not matched to a gene: 4. The CDR3 runs 15 residues. Germline CDR1 is SQVTM and CDR2 is ANQGSEA. The CDR3 protein is CSVDSGTSGDNEQFF. The CDR3 coding sequence is TGCAGCGTTGACAGCGGGACTAGCGGGGACAATGAGCAGTTCTTC.

This clone has at least ten counts. The chain is built from TRBV15 and TRBJ2-5, with D possibly matching TRBD1 (5 bases). Per germline, CDR1 LNHNV and CDR2 YYDKDF (reference sequence). The V and J ends lost 8 bases and 5 bases respectively, with 15 bases between them. The CDR3 extends over 13 amino acids. In DNA form, the CDR3 reads TGTGCCACCGGGGCATACGGTGGGGAGACCCAGTACTTC. Amino acid sequence: CATGAYGGETQYF.

The chain couples TRBV18 to TRBJ1-1; perhaps TRBD1 as D (6 bases). Germline V gives CDR1 KGHSH, CDR2 LQKENI. V was cut by 5 bases and J by 0 bases, with 16 bases left in between. The CDR3 totals 16 residues. CDR3 protein: CASSEFAGDVNTEAFF. The CDR3 nucleotides are TGTGCCAGCTCAGAATTCGCAGGGGACGTGAACACTGAAGCTTTCTTT.

The J gene is TRBJ2-3, the V gene TRBV7-9; a weak D match, TRBD2 (5 bases). This CDR3 spans 13 amino acids. Trimming removed 11 bases from V and 10 bases from J, with 22 bases in between. CDR1 is SEHNR and CDR2 is FQNEAQ in the germline V gene (reference sequence). Here the CDR3 reads CALADPAGVAQYF. The CDR3 DNA sequence: TGTGCCCTAGCCGACCCCGCCGGAGTGGCGCAGTATTTT.

This chain joins TRBV30 and TRBJ1-2; 8 bases line up with TRBD1. There are 16 residues in the CDR3. Germline assignment: CDR1 GTSNPN and CDR2 SVGIG (reference sequence). Germline trimming cut 2 bases from V and 4 bases from J; bases unmatched to any gene: 12. For the CDR3, the DNA is TGTGCCTGGAGTCCACTTGCTGGACAGGGAAGCTATGGCTACACCTTC. This translates into CAWSPLAGQGSYGYTF.